This is a list of T cell receptor beta chains from one sample in a study of blood T cell repertoires in COVID-19. Data came from immunoSEQ multiplex PCR; TCRdb stores just in-frame clones and leaves some out. This sample has some 400,000 clones, with around 87% found just once. The sample taken for sequencing was peripheral blood. The receptors come from a woman aged 25 to 39 with COVID-19, enrolled during active disease. CDR3s include the opening cysteine and the closing phenylalanine or tryptophan.

V gene	J gene	CDR3 protein
TRBV29-1	TRBJ2-3	CSVDTGPNTDTQYF
TRBV28	TRBJ2-1	CASSPTGAANEQFF
TRBV18	TRBJ1-1	CASSPAGGPEAFF
TRBV5-6	TRBJ1-2	CASSYQGLSYGYTF
TRBV27	TRBJ2-7	CASSRDFSSYEQYF
TRBV5-1	TRBJ2-1	CASTPWGGEYNEQFF
TRBV29-1	TRBJ1-3	CSVEGWHSGNTIYF
TRBV24-1	TRBJ2-5	CATAAGETQYF
TRBV7-3	TRBJ1-2	CASSPSSGQPPYGYTF
TRBV5-4	TRBJ2-5	CASSQTGPETQYF
TRBV9	TRBJ2-3	CASSVASRDTQYF
TRBV19	TRBJ1-1	CASSGAQGNTEAFF
TRBV6-5	TRBJ2-4	CASSGQGTNIQYF
TRBV7-9	TRBJ2-2	CASSPTGGVVSGELFF